This paragraph covers one T cell receptor (beta chain) sequence. Its antigen is not identified. No infections or other immune events were documented during collection. Profiling relied on immunoSEQ multiplex PCR, and the TCRdb table lists in-frame clones only, not all of them. The sample has tens of thousands of clones; less than 90% are singletons. The data were taken from a study of identifying expanded T cells in peripheral blood. Whole-study results and caveats: Approximately two-week clone count variance significantly increased as total template count grew.

The CDR3 is 13 residues long. The germline CDR1 and CDR2 sequences are PRHDT and FYEKMQ (reference sequence). The V end was cut by 1 base, the J end by 6 bases, with 7 bases between. This receptor was taken from a person aged 18 to 75 in good health. The chain is built from TRBV13 and TRBJ2-1; TRBD2 might be the D (5 bases). Sequencing was carried out using blood. CDR3 DNA sequence: TGTGCCAGCAGCTTAGAAGGAGGCAATGAGCAGTTCTTC. Its translation: CASSLEGGNEQFF.